This T cell receptor beta chain was retrieved from a study of blood T cell repertoires in COVID-19. Study summary: Samples taken during acute and convalescent COVID-19 were collected in the United States, Italy and Spain.

The V gene's germline CDR1 is SNHLY and CDR2 FYNNEI. This CDR3 has 12 amino acids. The V and J ends lost 4 bases and 4 bases respectively, with 8 bases between them. In the original analysis: Estimated nucleated cell counts came from reference gene primer amplification. Clones were read by immunoSEQ multiplex PCR, and TCRdb kept only the in-frame ones, dropping some. That table is the source of V, J and clone size, and D and trimming were worked out from the DNA. The data show under 300,000 clones, 88% seen once. There are a few counts of this clone. This chain uses TRBV2 with TRBJ2-7; D gene uncertain. The specimen was peripheral blood. The clonotype comes from a woman aged 40 to 50 who had recovered from COVID-19. CDR3 protein: CASSVTFYEQYF. The CDR3 bases are TGTGCCAGCAGTGTTACATTTTACGAGCAGTACTTC.